A selection of T cell receptor beta chains follows, all from one sample in a study of blood T cell repertoires in COVID-19. Repertoires were generated with immunoSEQ multiplex PCR, while TCRdb's copy carries only in-frame clones and drops some. Of around 150,000 clones in the sample, around nine tenths were seen once. The specimen sequenced was peripheral blood. These receptors were obtained from a woman aged 70-85 years with COVID-19, enrolled during active disease. The CDR3 runs from the conserved cysteine through the conserved F or W. The D gene is left open where the match is weak. Size is stated for part of the rows, as once, few or many counts, or as a class when the clone is expanded.

j_call	clone_size	cdr3_length	d_call	v_call	cdr3_nt	cdr3_aa
TRBJ1-2	.	17	.	TRBV7-3	TGTGCCAGCAGCTTATGGTCTGGGGGCGCCGTCAAGGATGGCTACACCTTC	CASSLWSGGAVKDGYTF
TRBJ2-3	.	15	TRBD2	TRBV7-2	TGTGCCAGCAGCTTAGTAGCGGGGAGCACAGATACGCAGTATTTT	CASSLVAGSTDTQYF
TRBJ2-1	.	16	TRBD2	TRBV9	TGTGCCAGCAGCGTAGCTACGTTGCGGGGGTACAATGAGCAGTTCTTC	CASSVATLRGYNEQFF
TRBJ1-4	.	14	.	TRBV6-1	TGTGCCAGCAGTGAAGCTCCGGGGTTTGAAAAACTGTTTTTT	CASSEAPGFEKLFF
TRBJ1-4	.	14	TRBD1	TRBV29-1	TGCAGCATTCTACAGGGGGCAGTGGGCGAAAAACTGTTTTTT	CSILQGAVGEKLFF
TRBJ1-4	.	15	TRBD1	TRBV14	TGTGCCAGCAGCCACCAAACAGGGGAGAATGAAAAACTGTTTTTT	CASSHQTGENEKLFF
TRBJ1-5	.	15	.	TRBV6-5	TGTGCCAGCAGGGCAGGCCTCTATAGCAATCAGCCCCAGCATTTT	CASRAGLYSNQPQHF
TRBJ1-1	.	13	TRBD1	TRBV7-3	TGTGCCAGCAGCCGAGACAGGGAAACTGAAGCTTTCTTT	CASSRDRETEAFF
TRBJ2-6	.	17	.	TRBV18	TGTGCCAGCTCACTCAGCCGGGGAATTTCTGGGGCCAACGTCCTGACTTTC	CASSLSRGISGANVLTF
TRBJ1-6	.	19	.	TRBV2	TGTGCCAGCAGTCGTGACAGACTCAACCCAAGCTCCTATAATTCACCCCTCCACTTT	CASSRDRLNPSSYNSPLHF
TRBJ2-6	.	16	.	TRBV29-1	TGCAGCGTTGAGGGCCGGGGTGGCCCTGGGGCCAACGTCCTGACTTTC	CSVEGRGGPGANVLTF
TRBJ1-1	.	12	.	TRBV5-1	TGCGCCAGCAGCCCATCGGAGGCTGAAGCTTTCTTT	CASSPSEAEAFF
TRBJ2-5	.	15	.	TRBV7-9	TGTGCCAGCAGCTTAGTTGACAGTCCAAAAGAGACCCAGTACTTC	CASSLVDSPKETQYF
TRBJ2-4	.	13	.	TRBV19	TGTGCCAGTAGTATAGGGGGCCCGAACATTCAGTACTTC	CASSIGGPNIQYF
TRBJ1-2	.	13	.	TRBV3-1/TRBV3-2	TGTGCCAGCACCCGCACTTCAGGGGATGGCTACACCTTC	CASTRTSGDGYTF
TRBJ2-7	few	15	.	TRBV28	TGTGCCAGCAGTTTAGTGGCAGGGCATACCTACGAGCAGTACTTC	CASSLVAGHTYEQYF
TRBJ1-1	.	14	TRBD1	TRBV19	TGTGCCAGTAGTCCGAAGACAGGGATCACTGAAGCTTTCTTT	CASSPKTGITEAFF